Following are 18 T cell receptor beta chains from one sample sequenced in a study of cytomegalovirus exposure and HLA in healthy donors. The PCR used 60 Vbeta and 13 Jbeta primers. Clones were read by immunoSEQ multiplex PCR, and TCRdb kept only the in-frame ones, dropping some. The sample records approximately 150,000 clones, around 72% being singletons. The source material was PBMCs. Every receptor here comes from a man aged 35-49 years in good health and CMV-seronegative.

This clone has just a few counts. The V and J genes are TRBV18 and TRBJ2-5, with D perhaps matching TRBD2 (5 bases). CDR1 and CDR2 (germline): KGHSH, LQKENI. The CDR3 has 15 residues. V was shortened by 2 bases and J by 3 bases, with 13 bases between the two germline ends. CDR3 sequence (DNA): TGTGCCAGCTCACCAGGTACGGGAAGGGAAGAGACCCAGTACTTC. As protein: CASSPGTGREETQYF.

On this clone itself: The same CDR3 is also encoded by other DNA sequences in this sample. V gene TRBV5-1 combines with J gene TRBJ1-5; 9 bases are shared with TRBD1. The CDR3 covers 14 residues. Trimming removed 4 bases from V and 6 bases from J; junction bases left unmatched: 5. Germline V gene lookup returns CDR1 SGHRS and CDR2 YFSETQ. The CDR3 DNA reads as TGCGCCAGCAGCCTGGGACAGGGAGGTCAGCCCCAGCATTTT. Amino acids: CASSLGQGGQPQHF.

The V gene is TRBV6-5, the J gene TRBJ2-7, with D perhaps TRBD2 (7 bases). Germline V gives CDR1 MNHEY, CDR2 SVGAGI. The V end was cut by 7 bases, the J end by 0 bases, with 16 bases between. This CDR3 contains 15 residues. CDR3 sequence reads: CASKSEGGYSYEQYF. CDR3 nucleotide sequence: TGTGCCAGCAAGTCTGAGGGGGGGTACTCCTACGAGCAGTACTTC.

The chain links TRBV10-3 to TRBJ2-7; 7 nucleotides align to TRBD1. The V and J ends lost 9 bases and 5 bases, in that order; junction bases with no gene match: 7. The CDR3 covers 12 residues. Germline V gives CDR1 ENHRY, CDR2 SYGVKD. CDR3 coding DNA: TGTGCCATACAGGGGTTTGGCAACGAGCAGTACTTC. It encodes CAIQGFGNEQYF.

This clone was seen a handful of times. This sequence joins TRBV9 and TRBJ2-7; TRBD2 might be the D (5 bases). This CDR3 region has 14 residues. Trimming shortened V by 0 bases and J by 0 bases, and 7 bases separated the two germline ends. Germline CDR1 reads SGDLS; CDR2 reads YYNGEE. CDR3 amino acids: CASSVVGSSYEQYF. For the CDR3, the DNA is TGTGCCAGCAGCGTAGTGGGGAGCTCCTACGAGCAGTACTTC. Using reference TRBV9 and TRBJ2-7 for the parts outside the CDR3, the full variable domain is DSGVTQTPKHLITATGQRVTLRCSPRSGDLSVYWYQQSLDQGLQFLIQYYNGEERAKGNILERFSAQQFPDLHSELNLSSLELGDSALYFCASSVVGSSYEQYFGPGTRLTVT.

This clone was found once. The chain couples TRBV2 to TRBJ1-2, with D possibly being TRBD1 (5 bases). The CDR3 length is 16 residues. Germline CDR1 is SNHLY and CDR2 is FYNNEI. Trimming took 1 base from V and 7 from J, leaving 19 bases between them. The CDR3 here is CASSEELAVGVSGYTF. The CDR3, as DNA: TGTGCCAGCAGTGAAGAGTTAGCGGTAGGGGTGAGTGGCTACACCTTC.

Written as DNA, the CDR3 is TGTGCCAGCAGTTTATGGCCAGGGCGTACCGGGGAGCTGTTTTTT. This codes for CASSLWPGRTGELFF. The chain recombines TRBV27 with TRBJ2-2; TRBD1 might be the D (5 bases). The germline CDR1 and CDR2 sequences are MNHEY and SMNVEV (reference sequence). This CDR3 comprises 15 residues. V was shortened by 1 base and J by 5 bases, with 11 bases between the two germline ends.

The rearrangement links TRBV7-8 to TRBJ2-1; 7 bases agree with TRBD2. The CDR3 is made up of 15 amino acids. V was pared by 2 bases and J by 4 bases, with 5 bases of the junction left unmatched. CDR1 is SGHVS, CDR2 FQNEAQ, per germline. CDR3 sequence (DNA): TGTGCCAGCAGCTTAAGGCTAGCGGAGTACAATGAGCAGTTCTTC. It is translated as CASSLRLAEYNEQFF.

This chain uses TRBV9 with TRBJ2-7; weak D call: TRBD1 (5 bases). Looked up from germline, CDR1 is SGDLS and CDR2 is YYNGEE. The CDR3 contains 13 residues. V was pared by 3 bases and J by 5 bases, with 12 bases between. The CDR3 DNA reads TGTGCCAGCAGCGGGCAGGGTAAAAACGAGCAGTACTTC. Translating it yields CASSGQGKNEQYF.

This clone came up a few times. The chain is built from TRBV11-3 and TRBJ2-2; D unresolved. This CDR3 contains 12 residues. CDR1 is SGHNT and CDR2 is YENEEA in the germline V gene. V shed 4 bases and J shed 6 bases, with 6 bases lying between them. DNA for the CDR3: TGTGCCAGCAGCTACCCAGCCGGGGAGCTGTTTTTT. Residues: CASSYPAGELFF.

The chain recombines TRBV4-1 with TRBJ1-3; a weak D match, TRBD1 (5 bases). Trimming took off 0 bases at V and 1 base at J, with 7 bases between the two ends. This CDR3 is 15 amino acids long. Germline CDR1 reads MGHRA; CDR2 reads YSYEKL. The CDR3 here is CASSQDRVSGNTIYF. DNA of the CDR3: TGCGCCAGCAGCCAAGACAGGGTTTCTGGAAACACCATATATTTT.

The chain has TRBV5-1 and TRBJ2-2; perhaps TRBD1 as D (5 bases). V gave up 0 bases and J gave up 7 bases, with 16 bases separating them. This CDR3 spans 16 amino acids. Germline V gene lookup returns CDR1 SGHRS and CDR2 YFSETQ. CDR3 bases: TGCGCCAGCAGCTTGGGTGGGGCGGCACCGCACGGGGAGCTGTTTTTT. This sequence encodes CASSLGGAAPHGELFF.

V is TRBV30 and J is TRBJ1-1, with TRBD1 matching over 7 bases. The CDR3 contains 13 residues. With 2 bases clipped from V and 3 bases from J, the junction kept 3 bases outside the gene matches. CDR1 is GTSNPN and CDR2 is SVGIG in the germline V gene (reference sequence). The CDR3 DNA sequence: TGTGCCTGGAGTCGCGACAGGGACACTGAAGCTTTCTTT. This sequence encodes CAWSRDRDTEAFF.

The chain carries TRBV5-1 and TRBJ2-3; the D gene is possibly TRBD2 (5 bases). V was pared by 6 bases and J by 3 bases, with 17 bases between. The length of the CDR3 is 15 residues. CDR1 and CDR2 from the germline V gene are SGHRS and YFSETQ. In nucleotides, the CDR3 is TGCGCCAGCATTCCCGGGAATGTGGGGACAGATACGCAGTATTTT. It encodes CASIPGNVGTDTQYF.

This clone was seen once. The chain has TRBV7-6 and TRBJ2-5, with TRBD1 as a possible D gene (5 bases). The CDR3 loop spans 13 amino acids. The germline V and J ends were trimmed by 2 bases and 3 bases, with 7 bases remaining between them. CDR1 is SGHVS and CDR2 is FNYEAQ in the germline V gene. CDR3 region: CASSLLTEETQYF. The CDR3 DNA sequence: TGTGCCAGCAGCTTATTGACAGAAGAGACCCAGTACTTC.

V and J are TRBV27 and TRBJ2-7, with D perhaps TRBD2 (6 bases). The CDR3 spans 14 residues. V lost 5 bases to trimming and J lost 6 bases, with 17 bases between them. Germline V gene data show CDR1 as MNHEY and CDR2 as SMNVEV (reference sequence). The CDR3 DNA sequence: TGTGCCAGCAGTGTCTTTTTGGAGGGCGGCGAGCAGTACTTC. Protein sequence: CASSVFLEGGEQYF.

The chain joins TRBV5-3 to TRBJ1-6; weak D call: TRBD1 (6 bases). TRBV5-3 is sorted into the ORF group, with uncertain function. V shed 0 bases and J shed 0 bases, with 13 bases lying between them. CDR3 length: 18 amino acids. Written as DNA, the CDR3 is TGTGCCAGAAGCTTGGTTCGGGGGGCTCCCTCCTATAATTCACCCCTCCACTTT. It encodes CARSLVRGAPSYNSPLHF.

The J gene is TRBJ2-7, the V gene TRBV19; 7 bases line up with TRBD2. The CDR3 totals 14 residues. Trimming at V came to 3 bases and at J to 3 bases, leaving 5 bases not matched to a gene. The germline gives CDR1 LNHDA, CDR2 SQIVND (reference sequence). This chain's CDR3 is CASSIAGDNYEQYF. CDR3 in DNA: TGTGCCAGTAGTATTGCGGGAGATAACTACGAGCAGTACTTC.